Below, 21 T cell receptor beta chains from the same sample are listed, as sequenced in a study of OX40 agonist ivuxolimab in advanced cancers. Only in-frame clones appear in the TCRdb table, and some are missing; sequencing was by immunoSEQ multiplex PCR. The repertoire includes around 86,000 clones, around 91% of them detected once, and approximately 0.38% sits in the top ten. The input for sequencing was CD4+ or CD8+ T cells sorted from blood, taken in a trial of the OX40 agonist ivuxolimab. These receptors were collected from an adult with an advanced solid tumor such as melanoma, head and neck, liver or kidney cancer.

The table lists this clone with a few counts. The rearrangement links TRBV2 to TRBJ1-5; 7 bases are a match to TRBD1. The CDR3 has 14 residues. In germline, CDR1 is SNHLY, CDR2 FYNNEI. The junction had 5 bases not matched to a gene; V was cut back by 6 bases and J by 3 bases. The CDR3 here is CASRVDRFNQPQHF. The CDR3, as DNA: TGTGCCAGCAGAGTGGACAGGTTCAATCAGCCCCAGCATTTT.

The chain carries TRBV23-1 and TRBJ2-1, with 9 positions matching TRBD2. TRBV23-1 is an open reading frame whose function is uncertain. Losses at the gene ends were 4 bases for V and 1 base for J; bases not matched to a gene: 5. This CDR3 contains 16 residues. The CDR3 nucleotides are TGCGCCAGCAGTCTCCGACTAGCGGAGTCCTACAATGAGCAGTTCTTC. Translated, it gives CASSLRLAESYNEQFF.

This clone has just a few counts. The rearrangement links TRBV5-1 to TRBJ2-7; 8 nucleotides agree with TRBD2. The J segment lost 4 bases and the V segment lost 3 bases, leaving 9 bases of the junction unmatched. Germline loops: CDR1 SGHRS, CDR2 YFSETQ. CDR3 size: 15 residues. Here the CDR3 reads CASSSLPGLVYEQYF. The CDR3 coding sequence is TGCGCCAGCAGCTCGTTACCGGGACTAGTATACGAGCAGTACTTC.

The chain uses TRBV14 and TRBJ1-2, with no clear D. The germline V and J ends were trimmed by 1 base and 7 bases, with 4 bases remaining between them. This CDR3 is built from 11 residues. Germline CDR1 SGHDN, CDR2 FVKESK. CDR3 bases: TGTGCCAGCAGCCAAGGATTTGGCTACACCTTC. It encodes CASSQGFGYTF.

V usage is TRBV6-1 and J usage is TRBJ2-1; 9 bases agree with TRBD1. The CDR3 consists of 14 residues. Per the germline V gene, CDR1 is MNHNS and CDR2 is SASEGT. With V trimmed by 4 bases and J by 6 bases, 4 bases remained unmatched. CDR3 loop: CASSGRDRVNEQFF. The CDR3 DNA sequence: TGTGCCAGCAGTGGCCGGGACAGGGTCAATGAGCAGTTCTTC.

V usage is TRBV9 and J usage is TRBJ2-7, with 7 bases matching TRBD1. The CDR3 is 16 amino acids. CDR1 is SGDLS, CDR2 YYNGEE, per germline. Germline trimming cut 4 bases from V and 6 bases from J; bases unmatched to any gene: 16. Here the CDR3 reads CASSFTPRDSIVEQYF. DNA of the CDR3: TGTGCCAGCAGCTTCACCCCTCGGGACAGTATCGTCGAGCAGTACTTC.

The chain recombines TRBV10-1 with TRBJ2-2; D may match TRBD1 or TRBD2 (5 bases each). Germline CDR1 reads WNHNN; CDR2 reads SYGVQD (reference sequence). This CDR3 region has 13 residues. Between the trimmed V and J ends, which lost 6 bases and 7 bases, there was a span of 12 bases. As DNA, the CDR3 is TGCGCCAGCAGACCCGGGACGGGCGGGGAGCTGTTTTTT. It translates to CASRPGTGGELFF.

This clone was observed a few times. This rearrangement joins TRBV27 to TRBJ2-5; weak D call: TRBD1 (6 bases). V lost 2 bases and J lost 5, with 18 bases in between. CDR1 is MNHEY, CDR2 SMNVEV, per germline (reference sequence). The CDR3 is 16 amino acids. The CDR3 here is CASSLDGAGVGETQYF. The CDR3 bases are TGTGCCAGCAGTTTAGACGGCGCAGGGGTGGGGGAGACCCAGTACTTC.

The chain links TRBV11-2 to TRBJ1-1; 7 positions agree with TRBD1. The germline gives CDR1 SGHAT, CDR2 FQNNGV. Trimming at V came to 5 bases and at J to 6 bases, leaving 6 bases not matched to a gene. This CDR3 has 13 residues. The CDR3 nucleotides are TGTGCCAGCAGCCCCGACAGGGTCGCTGAAGCTTTCTTT. This encodes CASSPDRVAEAFF.

This clone was counted once. The rearrangement uses TRBV7-8 and TRBJ2-5; D gene ambiguous. With 1 base removed from V and 1 base from J, the gap between germline ends came to 10 bases. The length of the CDR3 is 15 residues. The germline V gene has CDR1 SGHVS and CDR2 FQNEAQ. CDR3 nucleotides: TGTGCCAGCAGCTTAGAGTTTTGGGGCCAAGAGACCCAGTACTTC. Encoded protein: CASSLEFWGQETQYF.

The V gene is TRBV25-1, the J gene TRBJ1-2; the D gene is possibly TRBD1 (6 bases). Trimming removed 4 bases from V and 5 bases from J, with 11 bases in between. The germline CDR1 and CDR2 sequences are MGHDK and SYGVNS. There are 13 residues in the CDR3. The DNA for the CDR3 is TGTGCCAGCAGTGTGGGGGGGCTATATGGCTACACCTTC. It specifies CASSVGGLYGYTF.

This chain connects TRBV15 to TRBJ2-7, with 9 nucleotides matching TRBD1. The V gene end was trimmed by 6 bases and the J gene end by 5 bases; junction bases not matched to a gene: 8. In germline, CDR1 is LNHNV, CDR2 YYDKDF (reference sequence). There are 14 residues in the CDR3. DNA for the CDR3: TGTGCCACCAGTAACCGGGACAGGGTCCACGAGCAGTACTTC. Encoded protein: CATSNRDRVHEQYF.

This sequence joins TRBV11-3 and TRBJ2-6; TRBD1 matches at 8 bases. J gave up 0 bases and V 3 bases, and 4 bases lay outside the gene matches. This CDR3 comprises 17 residues. Germline CDR1 reads SGHNT; CDR2 reads YENEEA. The CDR3 DNA reads TGTGCCAGCAGCTTCCGGGACAGGAACTCTGGGGCCAACGTCCTGACTTTC. Translation: CASSFRDRNSGANVLTF.

This chain joins TRBV6-1 and TRBJ2-2, with D hard to call. The germline V and J ends were trimmed by 4 bases and 7 bases, with 13 bases remaining between them. Germline lookup yields CDR1 MNHNS and CDR2 SASEGT. There are 14 residues in the CDR3. For the CDR3, the DNA is TGTGCCAGCAGTGGGTTCGTCGTGGACGGGGAGCTGTTTTTT. Translating gives CASSGFVVDGELFF.

V and J are TRBV7-7 and TRBJ2-5, with 7 bases identical to TRBD1. Germline V gives CDR1 SSHAT, CDR2 FNYEAQ (reference sequence). CDR3 length equals 12 residues. With 5 bases clipped from V and 3 bases from J, the junction kept 0 bases outside the gene matches. For the CDR3, the DNA is TGTGCCAGCAGCGGACAGGAAGAGACCCAGTACTTC. Translation: CASSGQEETQYF.

The rearrangement links TRBV6-1 to TRBJ1-2; D is possibly TRBD1 (5 bases). V was shortened by 7 bases and J by 5 bases, with 17 bases between the two germline ends. The germline V gene encodes CDR1 MNHNS and CDR2 SASEGT. The CDR3 loop spans 14 amino acids. The CDR3 sequence: CASTDWGSPYGYTF. Written as DNA, the CDR3 is TGTGCCAGCACGGACTGGGGGTCCCCTTATGGCTACACCTTC.

This rearrangement joins TRBV10-3 to TRBJ2-5; TRBD1 matches 7 bases. There are 14 residues in the CDR3. V shed 1 base and J 4 bases; nucleotides not matched to a gene: 3. The germline V gene encodes CDR1 ENHRY and CDR2 SYGVKD. Written as DNA, the CDR3 is TGTGCCATCAGTGAGTTTGACAGGGCAGAGACCCAGTACTTC. This codes for CAISEFDRAETQYF.

The V and J genes are TRBV18 and TRBJ1-4, with 7 bases fitting TRBD1. CDR3 length: 15 residues. CDR1 and CDR2 (germline): KGHSH, LQKENI. The J segment lost 0 bases and the V segment lost 5 bases, leaving 3 bases of the junction unmatched. CDR3 nucleotide sequence: TGTGCCAGCTCAGGACAGGTTGCAACTAATGAAAAACTGTTTTTT. Protein: CASSGQVATNEKLFF.

The chain carries TRBV6-1 and TRBJ2-2; no clear D. CDR3 length equals 11 residues. Trimming cost V 5 bases and J 2 bases, with 0 bases left between them. Germline V gene lookup returns CDR1 MNHNS and CDR2 SASEGT. The CDR3 here is CASSNTGELFF. CDR3 bases: TGTGCCAGCAGTAACACCGGGGAGCTGTTTTTT.

The sample holds a few counts of this clone. Distinct nucleotide sequences in the sample also encode this CDR3. The chain employs TRBV5-1 and TRBJ2-1; 7 bases fit TRBD1. Germline trimming cut 0 bases from V and 4 bases from J; bases unmatched to any gene: 4. Germline V gene lookup returns CDR1 SGHRS and CDR2 YFSETQ. This CDR3 contains 15 residues. CDR3 residues: CASSLVGTEYNEQFF. The CDR3 DNA sequence: TGCGCCAGCAGCTTGGTCGGGACAGAGTACAATGAGCAGTTCTTC.

The chain employs TRBV6-6 and TRBJ2-2, with D possibly TRBD2 on 6 matching bases. Germline lookup yields CDR1 MNHNY and CDR2 SVGAGI (reference sequence). With 6 bases removed from V and 3 bases from J, the gap between germline ends came to 14 bases. This CDR3 has 15 amino acids. The CDR3 loop is CASRLMEGDTGELFF. The DNA for the CDR3 is TGTGCCAGCAGACTTATGGAGGGAGACACCGGGGAGCTGTTTTTT.